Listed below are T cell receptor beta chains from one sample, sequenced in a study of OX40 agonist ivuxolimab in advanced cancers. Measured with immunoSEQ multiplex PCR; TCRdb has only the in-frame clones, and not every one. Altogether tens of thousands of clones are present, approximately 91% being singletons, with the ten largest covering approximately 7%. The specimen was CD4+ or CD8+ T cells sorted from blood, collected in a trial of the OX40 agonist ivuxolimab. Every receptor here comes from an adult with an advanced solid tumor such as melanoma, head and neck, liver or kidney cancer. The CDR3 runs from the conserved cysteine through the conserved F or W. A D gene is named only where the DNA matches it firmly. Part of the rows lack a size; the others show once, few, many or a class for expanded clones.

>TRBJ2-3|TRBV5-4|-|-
TGTGCCAGCAGCGCCGTCACAGATACGCAGTATTTT
CASSAVTDTQYF
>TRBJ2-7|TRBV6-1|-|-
TGTGCCAGCAGTGAATATGTCGCCCCCTACGAGCAGTACTTC
CASSEYVAPYEQYF
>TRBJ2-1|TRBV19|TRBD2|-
TGTGCCAGTAGTATGAGCGGGAGGGCCTCGAATGAGCAGTTCTTC
CASSMSGRASNEQFF
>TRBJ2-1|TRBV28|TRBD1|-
TGTGCCAGCGGGACAGGACCCTACAATGAGCAGTTCTTC
CASGTGPYNEQFF
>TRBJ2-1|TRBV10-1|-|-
TGCGCCAGCGGGGGTAGGGATGTGAGTGAGCAGTTCTTC
CASGGRDVSEQFF
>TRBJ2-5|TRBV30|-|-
TGTGCCTGGAGTGTAACCAGCGGCAGCCCGTACCAAGAGACCCAGTACTTC
CAWSVTSGSPYQETQYF
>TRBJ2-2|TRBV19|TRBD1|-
TGTGCCACGAGACAGGGGGGGACCGGGGAGCTGTTTTTT
CATRQGGTGELFF
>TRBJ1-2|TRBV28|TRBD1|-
TGTGCCAGCAGTTTGGGGGTAGGAGGGGGCGGCTACACCTTC
CASSLGVGGGGYTF
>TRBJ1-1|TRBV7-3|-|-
TGTGCCAGCAGCATTGACGTGAACACTGAAGCTTTCTTT
CASSIDVNTEAFF
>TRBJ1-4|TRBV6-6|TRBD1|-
TGTGCCAGCAGTCCCAGGACAGGGAATGAAAAACTGTTTTTT
CASSPRTGNEKLFF
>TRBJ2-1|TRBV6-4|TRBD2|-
TGTGCCAGCAGTTTTCTAGCGGGAGTTAGCAATGAGCAGTTCTTC
CASSFLAGVSNEQFF
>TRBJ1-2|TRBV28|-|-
TGTGCCAGCAGTAGCGCCGGGACCACTGGCTATGGCTACACCTTC
CASSSAGTTGYGYTF
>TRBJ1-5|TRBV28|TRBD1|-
TGTGCCAGCAGTAGAGGGGGCGCGGGCAATCAGCCCCAGCATTTT
CASSRGGAGNQPQHF
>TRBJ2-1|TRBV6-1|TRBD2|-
TGTGCCAGCAGCCCATGGACTAGCGGGAGAGATGAGCAGTTCTTC
CASSPWTSGRDEQFF
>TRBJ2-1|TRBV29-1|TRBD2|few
TGCAGCGTGGGTATGACTAGCGGGAGGTTCGATGAGCAGTTCTTC
CSVGMTSGRFDEQFF
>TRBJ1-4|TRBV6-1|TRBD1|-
TGTGCCAGCAGCGGTACAGGGGGACCTAATGAAAAACTGTTTTTT
CASSGTGGPNEKLFF
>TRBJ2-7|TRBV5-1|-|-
TGCGCCAGCAGCTCGTCGGGCAACTCCTACGAGCAGTACTTC
CASSSSGNSYEQYF
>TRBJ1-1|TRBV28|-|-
TGTGCCAGCAGTTTATTGGGGTTGGTTGAAGCTTTCTTT
CASSLLGLVEAFF
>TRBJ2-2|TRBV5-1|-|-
TGCGCCAGCGGGGAGAGAGGGGCGAACACCGGGGAGCTGTTTTTT
CASGERGANTGELFF
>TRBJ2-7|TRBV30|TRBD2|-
TGTGCCTGGAGTGCGCTAGCGGGGGAACAGCAGTACTTC
CAWSALAGEQQYF
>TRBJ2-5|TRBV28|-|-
TGTGCCAGCAGTTCGGTTACGATGGGAGAGACCCAGTACTTC
CASSSVTMGETQYF
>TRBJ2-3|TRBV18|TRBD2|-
TGTGCCAGCTCTCCCCTCCCATCGGGTAGCGGGAGCACAGATACGCAGTATTTT
CASSPLPSGSGSTDTQYF
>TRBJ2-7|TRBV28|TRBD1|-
TGTGCAACCACCTACAGGGGAAGGCGCTACGAGCAGTACTTC
CATTYRGRRYEQYF
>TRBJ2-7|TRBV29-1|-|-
TGCAGCGTTGCTTTGGGCTACGAGCAGTACTTC
CSVALGYEQYF
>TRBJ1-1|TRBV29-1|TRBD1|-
TGCAGCGTGAGGGGGGACAGGGGGAAAACTGAAGCTTTCTTT
CSVRGDRGKTEAFF
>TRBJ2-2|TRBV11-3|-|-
TGTGCCAGCAGCTTACAAGGTAGCGGGAACACCGGGGAGCTGTTTTTT
CASSLQGSGNTGELFF
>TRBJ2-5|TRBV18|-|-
TGTGCCAGCTCAGCGGGGTCCCGGGAGACCCAGTACTTC
CASSAGSRETQYF
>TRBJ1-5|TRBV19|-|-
TGTGCCAGTAGTATGGTCGGGCAGGGGAATCAGCCCCAGCATTTT
CASSMVGQGNQPQHF
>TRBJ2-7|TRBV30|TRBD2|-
TGTGCCTGGAGCGTCTTAGCGGGAGGTTACGAGCAGTACTTC
CAWSVLAGGYEQYF
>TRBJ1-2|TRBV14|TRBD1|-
TGTGCCAGCAGCGAATCGACAGGGATCGGGAGAGGCTACACCTTC
CASSESTGIGRGYTF
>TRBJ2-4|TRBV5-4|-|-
TGTGCCAGCAGCTTGGAGGGGTCGAGGGCCAAAAACATTCAGTACTTC
CASSLEGSRAKNIQYF
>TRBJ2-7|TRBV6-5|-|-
TGTGCCAGCAGCCTTGGACAGCTGTCCTACGAGCAGTACTTC
CASSLGQLSYEQYF
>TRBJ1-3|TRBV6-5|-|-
TGTGCCAGCAGTCCCCGACTATCTGGAAACACCATATATTTT
CASSPRLSGNTIYF
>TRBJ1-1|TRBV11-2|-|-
TGTGCCAGCAGCTTAGATTTTAAGGGTTTAGGAGCTTTCTTT
CASSLDFKGLGAFF
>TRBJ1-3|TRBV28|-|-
TGTGCCAGCAGACTTGGGAGGCCGGCGAGCTCTGGAAACACCATATATTTT
CASRLGRPASSGNTIYF
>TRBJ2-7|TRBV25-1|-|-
TGTGCCAGCAGTGAAGGGATCTACGAGCAGTACTTC
CASSEGIYEQYF
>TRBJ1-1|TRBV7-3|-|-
TGTGCCAGCAGCTCAGGACGGAACACTGAAGCTTTCTTT
CASSSGRNTEAFF
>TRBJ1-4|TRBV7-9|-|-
TGTGCCAGCAGCTTAGGGACAGTTGAAAAACTGTTTTTT
CASSLGTVEKLFF
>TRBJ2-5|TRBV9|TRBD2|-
TGTGCCAGCAGCGTGAGTAGCGGGAGAGAGACCCAGTACTTC
CASSVSSGRETQYF
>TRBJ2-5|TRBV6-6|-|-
TGTGCCAGCAGTTACGCGGAGACCCAGTACTTC
CASSYAETQYF